Following are 6 T cell receptor beta chains from one sample sequenced in a study of lymphopenia after photon versus proton radiotherapy. TCRdb's copy holds only in-frame clones and misses some; the assay was immunoSEQ multiplex PCR. The sample carries about 83,000 clones, approximately 82% recorded once. This specimen was peripheral blood, taken from a patient treated with proton-based radiotherapy. Receptors were obtained from a man aged 60 to 75 with pancreatic cancer.

V is TRBV7-2 and J is TRBJ2-3; D is unclear. V was shortened by 1 base and J by 0 bases, with 8 bases between the two germline ends. Germline CDR1 is SGHTA and CDR2 is FQGNSA. This CDR3 comprises 15 residues. The CDR3: CASSLVGHSTDTQYF. Here the CDR3 DNA reads TGTGCCAGCAGCTTAGTCGGGCACAGCACAGATACGCAGTATTTT.

The V gene is TRBV4-2, the J gene TRBJ2-7, with 9 positions matching TRBD1. Germline V gene data show CDR1 as LGHNA and CDR2 as YNFKEQ. The trim removed 2 bases at V and 3 bases at J, leaving 5 bases unmatched. CDR3 size: 15 residues. CDR3 sequence: CASSQPGQGYYEQYF. In DNA form, the CDR3 reads TGTGCCAGCAGCCAACCGGGACAGGGATACTACGAGCAGTACTTC.

The chain carries TRBV2 and TRBJ1-5; a weak D match, TRBD1 (6 bases). The V gene's germline CDR1 is SNHLY and CDR2 FYNNEI. The CDR3 is made up of 13 amino acids. Trimming shortened V by 7 bases and J by 7 bases, and 14 bases separated the two germline ends. The CDR3 DNA reads as TGTGCCAGCAACCCATACAGGGAACAGCCCCAGCATTTT. As protein: CASNPYREQPQHF.

This chain joins TRBV19 and TRBJ1-2, with D possibly TRBD1 on 6 matching bases. The germline V gene encodes CDR1 LNHDA and CDR2 SQIVND (reference sequence). Trimming removed 6 bases at V and 4 bases at J, with 18 bases between. The CDR3 contains 15 residues. This chain's CDR3 is CASSLGGATAYGYTF. The CDR3 nucleotides are TGTGCCAGTAGCCTGGGGGGGGCGACGGCCTATGGCTACACCTTC. The full variable domain, with the rest looked up from reference TRBV19 and TRBJ1-2, is DGGITQSPKYLFRKEGQNVTLSCEQNLNHDAMYWYRQDPGQGLRLIYYSQIVNDFQKGDIAEGYSVSREKKESFPLTVTSAQKNPTAFYLCASSLGGATAYGYTFGSGTRLTVV.

The genes are TRBV18 and TRBJ1-2; no clear D. Between the trimmed V and J ends, which lost 4 bases and 7 bases, there was a span of 22 bases. From germline, CDR1 is KGHSH and CDR2 LQKENI. There are 16 residues in the CDR3. The CDR3 region is CASSQDSKGSSAGYTF. In DNA form, the CDR3 reads TGTGCCAGCTCACAGGACTCAAAGGGTTCATCGGCTGGCTACACCTTC. Full variable domain (rest looked up from reference TRBV18 and TRBJ1-2): NAGVMQNPRHLVRRRGQEARLRCSPMKGHSHVYWYRQLPEEGLKFMVYLQKENIIDESGMPKERFSAEFPKEGPSILRIQQVVRGDSAAYFCASSQDSKGSSAGYTFGSGTRLTVV.

In its sample, this clone was seen once. V is TRBV19 and J is TRBJ2-3; D is perhaps TRBD1 or TRBD2 (5 bases each). The CDR3 has 17 amino acids. Trimming left V 6 bases short and J 6 bases short, with 25 bases between. Looked up from germline, CDR1 is LNHDA and CDR2 is SQIVND (reference sequence). In DNA form, the CDR3 reads TGTGCCAGTAGCGAAGGGACCGGGACCTTTCCGTCCGATACGCAGTATTTT. It encodes CASSEGTGTFPSDTQYF. The full variable domain, in which reference TRBV19 and TRBJ2-3 provide the parts outside the CDR3, is DGGITQSPKYLFRKEGQNVTLSCEQNLNHDAMYWYRQDPGQGLRLIYYSQIVNDFQKGDIAEGYSVSREKKESFPLTVTSAQKNPTAFYLCASSEGTGTFPSDTQYFGPGTRLTVL.